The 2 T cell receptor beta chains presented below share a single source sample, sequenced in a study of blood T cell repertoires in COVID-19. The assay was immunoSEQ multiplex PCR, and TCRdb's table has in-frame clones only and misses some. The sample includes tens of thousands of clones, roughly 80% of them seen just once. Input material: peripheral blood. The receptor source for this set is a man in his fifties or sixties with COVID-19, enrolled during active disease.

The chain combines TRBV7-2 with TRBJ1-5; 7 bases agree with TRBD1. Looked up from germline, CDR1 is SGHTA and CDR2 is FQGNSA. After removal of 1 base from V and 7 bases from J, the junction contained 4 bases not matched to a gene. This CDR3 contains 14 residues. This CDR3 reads CASSLGQGGQPQHF. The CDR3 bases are TGTGCCAGCAGCTTAGGACAGGGTGGCCAGCCCCAGCATTTT.

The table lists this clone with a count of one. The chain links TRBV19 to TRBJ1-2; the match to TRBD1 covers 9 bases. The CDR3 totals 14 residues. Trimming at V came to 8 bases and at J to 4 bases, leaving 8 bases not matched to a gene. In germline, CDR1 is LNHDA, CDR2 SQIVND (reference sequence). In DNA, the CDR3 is TGTGCCAGTCGCTTGGACAGGGGAGTCTATGGCTACACCTTC. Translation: CASRLDRGVYGYTF.